This is a list of T cell receptor beta chains from one sample in a study of blood T cell repertoires in COVID-19. Clones were read by immunoSEQ multiplex PCR, and TCRdb kept only the in-frame ones, dropping some. The table includes approximately 170,000 clones, 79% detected once. Sequences were obtained from PBMCs or T cells enriched from blood (not recorded which). The receptors come from a woman in her 70s in a cohort exposed to, infected with or recovered from COVID-19 (not recorded which). Both conserved end residues are part of each CDR3. The order of the fields is V gene, D gene, J gene, clone size, CDR3 protein, CDR3 DNA. A D gene is named only where the DNA matches it firmly. Expanded clones are given a class, and other clones once, few, many or no size at all.

V gene: TRBV7-9
D gene: TRBD1
J gene: TRBJ1-3
clone size: few
CDR3 protein: CASSLETGGYGNTIYF
CDR3 DNA: TGTGCCAGCAGCTTAGAAACAGGGGGCTATGGAAACACCATATATTTT

V gene: TRBV27
D gene: .
J gene: TRBJ1-1
clone size: .
CDR3 protein: CASSLRQLNTEAFF
CDR3 DNA: TGTGCCAGCAGTTTACGACAGTTGAACACTGAAGCTTTCTTT

V gene: TRBV2
D gene: .
J gene: TRBJ1-6
clone size: .
CDR3 protein: CASSSERGTYNSPLHF
CDR3 DNA: TGTGCCAGCTCCTCGGAGCGGGGGACTTATAATTCACCCCTCCACTTT

V gene: TRBV28
D gene: .
J gene: TRBJ2-5
clone size: few
CDR3 protein: CASSAETGWRETQYF
CDR3 DNA: TGTGCCAGCAGCGCTGAAACAGGGTGGCGGGAGACCCAGTACTTC

V gene: TRBV5-1
D gene: TRBD1
J gene: TRBJ1-5
clone size: .
CDR3 protein: CASRLQGYSNQPQHF
CDR3 DNA: TGCGCCAGCCGACTACAGGGGTATAGCAATCAGCCCCAGCATTTT

V gene: TRBV21-1
D gene: .
J gene: TRBJ2-1
clone size: .
CDR3 protein: CASSRGDHLLEQFF
CDR3 DNA: TGTGCCAGCAGCCGGGGGGACCACCTTCTTGAGCAGTTCTTC

V gene: TRBV12-3/TRBV12-4
D gene: .
J gene: TRBJ2-7
clone size: .
CDR3 protein: CASSSLGTYEQYF
CDR3 DNA: TGTGCCAGCAGTTCTCTAGGTACCTACGAGCAGTACTTC

V gene: TRBV11-3
D gene: TRBD1
J gene: TRBJ1-5
clone size: .
CDR3 protein: CASHWDRGRFKPQHF
CDR3 DNA: TGTGCCAGTCACTGGGACAGGGGTCGTTTTAAGCCCCAGCATTTT

V gene: TRBV24-1
D gene: TRBD1
J gene: TRBJ2-1
clone size: .
CDR3 protein: CATSGLGQGSTEQFF
CDR3 DNA: TGTGCCACCAGTGGTTTGGGACAGGGGTCCACTGAGCAGTTCTTC

V gene: TRBV5-1
D gene: .
J gene: TRBJ1-4
clone size: few
CDR3 protein: CASSLNTGNEKLFF
CDR3 DNA: TGCGCCAGCAGCTTGAATACAGGGAATGAAAAACTGTTTTTT

V gene: TRBV3-1/TRBV3-2
D gene: TRBD1
J gene: TRBJ1-4
clone size: .
CDR3 protein: CASSQGDRGPFNEKLFF
CDR3 DNA: TGTGCCAGCAGCCAGGGGGACAGGGGGCCTTTTAATGAAAAACTGTTTTTT

V gene: TRBV12-3/TRBV12-4
D gene: .
J gene: TRBJ1-5
clone size: .
CDR3 protein: CASRDTGNQPQHF
CDR3 DNA: TGTGCCAGCAGAGACACAGGCAATCAGCCCCAGCATTTT

V gene: TRBV6-6
D gene: TRBD2
J gene: TRBJ2-7
clone size: .
CDR3 protein: CASAPASGREQYF
CDR3 DNA: TGTGCCAGCGCGCCGGCTAGCGGCCGCGAGCAGTACTTC

V gene: TRBV3-1/TRBV3-2
D gene: .
J gene: TRBJ2-1
clone size: .
CDR3 protein: CASSPWVASPGNEQFF
CDR3 DNA: TGTGCCAGCAGCCCTTGGGTCGCTAGCCCTGGCAATGAGCAGTTCTTC

V gene: TRBV9
D gene: TRBD1
J gene: TRBJ2-3
clone size: .
CDR3 protein: CASSPSGGGGTDTQYF
CDR3 DNA: TGTGCCAGCAGCCCATCAGGGGGCGGCGGCACAGATACGCAGTATTTT

V gene: TRBV5-1
D gene: .
J gene: TRBJ1-2
clone size: .
CDR3 protein: CASSQLYSGDYGYTF
CDR3 DNA: TGCGCCAGCAGCCAGTTGTACTCAGGGGACTATGGCTACACCTTC

V gene: TRBV7-9
D gene: .
J gene: TRBJ2-1
clone size: .
CDR3 protein: CASSRPQGYNEQFF
CDR3 DNA: TGTGCCAGCAGCAGACCCCAGGGCTACAATGAGCAGTTCTTC

V gene: TRBV28
D gene: TRBD1
J gene: TRBJ1-2
clone size: .
CDR3 protein: CASSLGTGAPTPYGYTF
CDR3 DNA: TGTGCCAGCAGTTTAGGAACAGGGGCGCCAACGCCGTATGGCTACACCTTC

V gene: TRBV4-3
D gene: .
J gene: TRBJ2-1
clone size: few
CDR3 protein: CASSRSIANEQFF
CDR3 DNA: TGCGCCAGCAGCCGGTCAATCGCGAATGAGCAGTTCTTC

V gene: TRBV5-1
D gene: TRBD1
J gene: TRBJ1-4
clone size: once
CDR3 protein: CASRTGAISTNEKLFF
CDR3 DNA: TGCGCCAGTCGGACAGGGGCGATTTCGACTAATGAAAAACTGTTTTTT